The TCR beta chain under discussion was sequenced for a study of identical twins. The CDR3 contains 14 residues. CDR1 is DFQATT, CDR2 SNEGSKA, per germline (reference sequence). V lost 7 bases and J lost 12; bases outside the gene matches: 15. TCRdb independently ran MiXCR on the 5' RACE reads; one entry per CDR3 protein. The sample lists 1.5 million to 2 million distinct CDR3 sequences; around 29% were seen once. The TCR originated in a newborn girl in good health. Sample: cord blood. The rearrangement links TRBV20-1 to TRBJ1-6, with TRBD1 matching 7 bases. CDR3 protein: CSGSRDSEIQPLHF. As DNA, the CDR3 is TGCAGTGGGTCTCGGGACAGTGAAATTCAACCCCTCCACTTT.